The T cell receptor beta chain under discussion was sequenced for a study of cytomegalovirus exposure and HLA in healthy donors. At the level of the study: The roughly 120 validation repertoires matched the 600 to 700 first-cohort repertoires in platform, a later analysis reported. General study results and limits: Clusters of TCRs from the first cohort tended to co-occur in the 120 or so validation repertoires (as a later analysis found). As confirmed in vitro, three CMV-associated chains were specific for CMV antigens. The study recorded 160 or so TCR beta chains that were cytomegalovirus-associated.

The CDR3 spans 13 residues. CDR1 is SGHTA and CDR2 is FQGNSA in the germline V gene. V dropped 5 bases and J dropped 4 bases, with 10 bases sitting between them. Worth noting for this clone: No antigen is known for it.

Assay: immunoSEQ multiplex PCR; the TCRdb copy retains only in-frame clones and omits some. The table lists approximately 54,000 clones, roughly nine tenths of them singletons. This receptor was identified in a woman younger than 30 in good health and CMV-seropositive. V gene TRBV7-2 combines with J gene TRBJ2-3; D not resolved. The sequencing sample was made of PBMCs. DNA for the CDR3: TGTGCCAGCAGCCCCTTTCGGGCAGATACGCAGTATTTT. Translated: CASSPFRADTQYF.